This T cell receptor (beta chain) was sequenced for a study of early T cells in non-severe SARS-CoV-2 infection. Across the study: Bulk RNA from unsorted whole blood was sequenced; chains were unpaired. Study-wide points: Sequences matched to VDJdb favored anti-spike CD8 responses, while private and CD4 specificities were missed.

TCRdb re-derived calls from the 5' RACE reads in MiXCR, one entry per CDR3 protein. The sample holds roughly 100,000 distinct CDR3 sequences, about 12% seen once. The V and J ends lost 5 bases and 4 bases respectively, with 6 bases between them. The germline CDR1 and CDR2 sequences are SGHTA and FQGNSA. The CDR3 length is 12 residues. Points on this clonotype: Its antigen is undetermined.

Material for sequencing was whole blood. The clonotype comes from an adult who was a healthcare worker with PCR-confirmed SARS-CoV-2 infection or an uninfected control (not recorded which). The chain employs TRBV7-2 and TRBJ1-3; D gene ambiguous. The CDR3 DNA follows: TGTGCCAGCAGCCAACTAGGAAACACCATATATTTT. It yields the protein CASSQLGNTIYF.